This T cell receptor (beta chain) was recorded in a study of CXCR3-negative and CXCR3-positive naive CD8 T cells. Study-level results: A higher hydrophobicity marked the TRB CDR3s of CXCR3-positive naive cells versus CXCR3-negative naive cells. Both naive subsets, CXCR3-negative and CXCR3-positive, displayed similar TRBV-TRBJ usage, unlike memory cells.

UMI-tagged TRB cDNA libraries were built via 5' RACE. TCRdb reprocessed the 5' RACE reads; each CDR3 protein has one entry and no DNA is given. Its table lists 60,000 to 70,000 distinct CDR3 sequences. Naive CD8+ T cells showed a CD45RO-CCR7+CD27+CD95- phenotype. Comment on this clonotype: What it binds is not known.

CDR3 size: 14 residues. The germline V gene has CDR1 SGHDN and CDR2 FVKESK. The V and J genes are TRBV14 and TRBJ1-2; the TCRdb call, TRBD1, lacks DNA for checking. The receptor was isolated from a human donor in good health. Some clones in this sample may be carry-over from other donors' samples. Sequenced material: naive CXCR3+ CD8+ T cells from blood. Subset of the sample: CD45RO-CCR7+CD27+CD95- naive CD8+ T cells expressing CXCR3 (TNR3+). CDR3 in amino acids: CASSPRPGSYGYTF.